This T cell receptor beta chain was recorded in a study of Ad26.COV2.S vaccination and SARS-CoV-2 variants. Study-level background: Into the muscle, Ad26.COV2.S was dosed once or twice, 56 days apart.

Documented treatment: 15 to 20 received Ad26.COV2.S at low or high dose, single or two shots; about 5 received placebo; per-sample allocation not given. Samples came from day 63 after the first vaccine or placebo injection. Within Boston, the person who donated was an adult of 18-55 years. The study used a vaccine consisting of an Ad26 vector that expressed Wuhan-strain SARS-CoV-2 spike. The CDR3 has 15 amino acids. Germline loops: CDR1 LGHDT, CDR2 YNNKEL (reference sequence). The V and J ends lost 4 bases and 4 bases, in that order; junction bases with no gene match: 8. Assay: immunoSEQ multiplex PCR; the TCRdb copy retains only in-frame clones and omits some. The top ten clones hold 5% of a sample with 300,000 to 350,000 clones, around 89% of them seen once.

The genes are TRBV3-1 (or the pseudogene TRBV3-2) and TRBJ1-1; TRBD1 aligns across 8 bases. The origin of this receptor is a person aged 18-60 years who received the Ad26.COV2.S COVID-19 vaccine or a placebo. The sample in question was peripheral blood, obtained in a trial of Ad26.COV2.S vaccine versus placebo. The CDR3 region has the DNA TGTGCCAGCAGCCTGTGGACAGGGAAAAGCACTGAAGCTTTCTTT. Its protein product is CASSLWTGKSTEAFF.